This T cell receptor beta chain was sequenced for a study of blood T cells in healthy people across ages. Overall study results and limits: Per million T cells, TCR beta diversity dropped roughly linearly as age increased. Higher diversity, along with more naive CD4+ cells, distinguished long-lived donors from aged donors. Unsorted PBMCs prevented conclusive naive versus antigen-experienced comparison.

Then a second PCR, running about 7 to 11 cycles, was carried out with a sample-barcoded 5' primer and a J-beta primer mix. TCRdb reprocessed the 5' RACE reads via MiXCR and lists one record per CDR3 protein. The sample has roughly 2 million distinct CDR3 sequences, about 49% seen once. Germline-derived CDR1 and CDR2 are ENHRY and SYGVKD. CDR3 length: 15 amino acids. The trim removed 4 bases at V and 3 bases at J, leaving 5 bases unmatched. This clonotype has more than one count but fewer than ten. Its antigen is not known. The source material was blood. This chain links TRBV10-3 with TRBJ2-1; 8 nucleotides agree with TRBD2. The receptor was derived from a woman aged 40 to 50 in good health. The CDR3 region is CAISGASGGYNEQFF. CDR3 nucleotides: TGTGCCATCAGTGGGGCCAGCGGGGGCTACAATGAGCAGTTCTTC.